Shown below are 14 T cell receptor beta chains from a single sample sequenced in a study of OX40 agonist ivuxolimab in advanced cancers. Some clones are missing from TCRdb's copy, which holds only in-frame ones; the method was immunoSEQ multiplex PCR. The sample shows about 100,000 clones, 80% to 95% of them seen only once. Sequencing was performed on CD4+ or CD8+ T cells sorted from blood, taken in a trial of the OX40 agonist ivuxolimab. These receptors all come from an adult with an advanced solid tumor such as melanoma, head and neck, liver or kidney cancer.

This sequence joins TRBV5-6 and TRBJ2-7; D call uncertain. There are 16 residues in the CDR3. The V and J ends lost 0 bases and 0 bases respectively, with 13 bases between them. Germline V gives CDR1 SGHDT, CDR2 YYEEEE. For the CDR3, the DNA is TGTGCCAGCAGCTTGGTCGCCGCCAGATACTCCTACGAGCAGTACTTC. The encoded protein is CASSLVAARYSYEQYF.

This clone was seen more than once but under ten times. The V and J genes are TRBV4-1 and TRBJ1-2; 10 bases are shared with TRBD1. The CDR3 totals 16 residues. The junction had 8 bases not matched to a gene; V was cut back by 2 bases and J by 5 bases. CDR1 is MGHRA, CDR2 YSYEKL, per germline. CDR3: CASSQPSRDRGYGYTF. CDR3 in DNA: TGCGCCAGCAGCCAACCTAGTAGGGACAGGGGTTATGGCTACACCTTC.

The rearrangement uses TRBV11-1 and TRBJ2-7, with a possible D match to TRBD1 (6 bases). Germline V gene data show CDR1 as SGHAT and CDR2 as FQDESV (reference sequence). The CDR3 has 14 residues. V lost 2 bases to trimming and J lost 1 base, with 9 bases between them. The CDR3 protein is CASSLNRASYEQYF. CDR3 nucleotide sequence: TGTGCCAGCAGCTTAAACAGGGCTTCCTACGAGCAGTACTTC.

The chain recombines TRBV7-9 with TRBJ2-7; D assignment may be TRBD1 or TRBD2 (5 bases each). Trimming took off 5 bases at V and 1 base at J, with 18 bases between the two ends. Germline V lookup: CDR1 SEHNR, CDR2 FQNEAQ (reference sequence). CDR3 size: 16 residues. The CDR3 reads CASSPGTHPLSYEQYF. In DNA, the CDR3 is TGTGCCAGCAGCCCAGGGACCCACCCACTATCCTACGAGCAGTACTTC. Complete variable domain (other parts from reference TRBV7-9 and TRBJ2-7): DTGVSQNPRHKITKRGQNVTFRCDPISEHNRLYWYRQTLGQGPEFLTYFQNEAQLEKSRLLSDRFSAERPKGSFSTLEIQRTEQGDSAMYLCASSPGTHPLSYEQYFGPGTRLTVT.

The genes are TRBV7-9 and TRBJ2-6, with D uncertain. V shed 2 bases and J shed 0 bases, with 11 bases lying between them. Germline V gene lookup returns CDR1 SEHNR and CDR2 FQNEAQ (reference sequence). This CDR3 region has 17 residues. CDR3 nucleotides: TGTGCCAGCAGCTTAATTTGGAACCTCTCTGGGGCCAACGTCCTGACTTTC. Its protein is CASSLIWNLSGANVLTF.

This clone has a single count. The J gene is TRBJ2-1, the V gene TRBV7-2; D not resolved. The CDR3 loop spans 14 amino acids. Germline CDR1 is SGHTA and CDR2 is FQGNSA. Trimming left V 0 bases short and J 3 bases short, with 6 bases between. The CDR3 bases are TGTGCCAGCAGCTTAGCAGGGAACTACAATGAGCAGTTCTTC. It translates to CASSLAGNYNEQFF. Full variable domain (outside the CDR3, taken from reference TRBV7-2 and TRBJ2-1): GAGVSQSPSNKVTEKGKDVELRCDPISGHTALYWYRQSLGQGLEFLIYFQGNSAPDKSGLPSDRFSAERTGGSVSTLTIQRTQQEDSAVYLCASSLAGNYNEQFFGPGTRLTVL.

This sequence joins TRBV28 and TRBJ1-5, with 7 nucleotides matching TRBD1. There are 16 residues in the CDR3. The junction had 9 bases not matched to a gene; V was cut back by 5 bases and J by 2 bases. Per germline, CDR1 MDHEN and CDR2 SYDVKM. The DNA of the CDR3 is TGTGCCAGCAGTACTAATCACAGGGGCGGCAATCAGCCCCAGCATTTT. Amino acid sequence: CASSTNHRGGNQPQHF.

The chain couples TRBV5-6 to TRBJ2-7; 7 nucleotides line up with TRBD1. Germline V gene data show CDR1 as SGHDT and CDR2 as YYEEEE. The CDR3 loop spans 16 amino acids. The V and J ends lost 2 bases and 3 bases, in that order; junction bases with no gene match: 11. In nucleotides, the CDR3 is TGTGCCAGCAGCTTTGGGCTCCCCGGGACAGTCTACGAGCAGTACTTC. It specifies CASSFGLPGTVYEQYF.

The chain couples TRBV11-3 to TRBJ2-3; possibly TRBD1 or TRBD2 for D (5 bases each). Germline V lookup: CDR1 SGHNT, CDR2 YENEEA. CDR3 length: 16 residues. Trimming removed 5 bases from V and 0 bases from J, with 15 bases in between. The CDR3 region has the DNA TGTGCCAGCAGCCCCGGGGCCCATCTGAGCACAGATACGCAGTATTTT. Its translation: CASSPGAHLSTDTQYF. The whole variable domain, remainder taken from reference TRBV11-3 and TRBJ2-3, is EAGVVQSPRYKIIEKKQPVAFWCNPISGHNTLYWYLQNLGQGPELLIRYENEEAVDDSQLPKDRFSAERLKGVDSTLKIQPAELGDSAVYLCASSPGAHLSTDTQYFGPGTRLTVL.

The chain is built from TRBV18 and TRBJ2-5, with D possibly matching TRBD2 (5 bases). The CDR3 has 15 amino acids. Germline V gene data show CDR1 as KGHSH and CDR2 as LQKENI. V lost 2 bases to trimming and J lost 1 base, with 11 bases between them. In DNA form, the CDR3 reads TGTGCCAGCTCACCAGCAAGGGAGTCCCAAGAGACCCAGTACTTC. This gives the protein CASSPARESQETQYF.

V usage is TRBV7-2 and J usage is TRBJ2-3; 9 bases are shared with TRBD2. J lost 5 bases, V lost 3 bases, and 9 bases had no gene match. The CDR3 sequence is 16 residues long. CDR1 is SGHTA, CDR2 FQGNSA, per germline. The CDR3 region is CASSLGVAGDVDTQYF. In DNA form, the CDR3 reads TGTGCCAGCAGCTTGGGGGTAGCGGGAGATGTAGATACGCAGTATTTT.

V usage is TRBV5-8 and J usage is TRBJ2-7, with D possibly matching TRBD2 (6 bases). Germline CDR1 and CDR2: SGHTS and YDEGEE. The CDR3 is made up of 15 amino acids. Trimming removed 0 bases from V and 6 bases from J, with 16 bases in between. The CDR3 sequence: CASSLGFLVGGEQYF. CDR3 coding DNA: TGTGCCAGCAGCTTGGGCTTCCTGGTGGGAGGCGAGCAGTACTTC.

This chain joins TRBV4-2 and TRBJ1-2, with a tentative D call TRBD1 (6 bases). Germline V gene lookup returns CDR1 LGHNA and CDR2 YNFKEQ. The CDR3 contains 17 residues. Trimming shortened V by 5 bases and J by 8 bases, and 27 bases separated the two germline ends. The CDR3: CASSSRIGSGAVRGYTF. The CDR3 DNA reads as TGTGCCAGCAGCTCTAGAATCGGGTCAGGGGCGGTTAGGGGCTACACCTTC.

The V gene is TRBV9, the J gene TRBJ2-3; 7 positions match TRBD2. With V trimmed by 0 bases and J by 3 bases, 4 bases remained unmatched. Germline CDR1 is SGDLS and CDR2 is YYNGEE. This CDR3 contains 15 residues. This CDR3 is CASSVGGSGTDTQYF. Here the CDR3 DNA reads TGTGCCAGCAGCGTAGGCGGGAGTGGGACAGATACGCAGTATTTT.